Below, one TCR beta chain is given with its context. The trim removed 3 bases at V and 2 bases at J, leaving 7 bases unmatched. CDR1 MGHRA and CDR2 YSYEKL come from the germline V gene. The CDR3 is 15 residues long. The data were produced by immunoSEQ multiplex PCR, yet TCRdb's version contains in-frame clones alone and is incomplete. Found here are 250,000 or so clones, about nine tenths of them singletons; the top ten hold around 2.4%. The entry originates in a study of blood T cell repertoires in COVID-19. Looking at the study overall: Samples came from the United States, Italy and Spain, spanning acute and convalescent COVID-19.

The TCR comes from a young woman who had recovered from COVID-19. The chain couples TRBV4-1 to TRBJ2-7; 7 positions match TRBD2. Sequences were obtained from PBMCs or T cells enriched from blood (not recorded which). The CDR3 sequence is CASSQGGSNTYEQYF. The CDR3 DNA sequence: TGCGCCAGCAGCCAGGGGGGGAGTAACACCTACGAGCAGTACTTC.